What follows is one TCR beta chain and its context. Germline V gene lookup returns CDR1 MDHEN and CDR2 SYDVKM. This CDR3 region has 15 residues. The trim removed 4 bases at V and 0 bases at J, leaving 4 bases unmatched. The data derive from a study of blood T cell repertoires in COVID-19. The overall study: Sites in the United States, Italy and Spain provided acute and convalescent COVID-19 samples.

In the original processing: Amplification of reference gene primers was used by the study to estimate nucleated cell counts. Some clones are missing from TCRdb's copy, which holds only in-frame ones; the method was immunoSEQ multiplex PCR. The D gene and trimming were derived from the DNA, and the V and J assignments and clone size from that table. The sample gives about 50,000 clones, 90% to 95% of which show up once; approximately 3% is in the top ten. The source is a human donor in a cohort sampled during active COVID-19. Sequenced material: peripheral blood. The rearrangement links TRBV28 to TRBJ1-1; 8 bases are shared with TRBD1. CDR3 DNA: TGTGCCAGCAGTTCACCGGGACAGGTGAACACTGAAGCTTTCTTT. It encodes CASSSPGQVNTEAFF.